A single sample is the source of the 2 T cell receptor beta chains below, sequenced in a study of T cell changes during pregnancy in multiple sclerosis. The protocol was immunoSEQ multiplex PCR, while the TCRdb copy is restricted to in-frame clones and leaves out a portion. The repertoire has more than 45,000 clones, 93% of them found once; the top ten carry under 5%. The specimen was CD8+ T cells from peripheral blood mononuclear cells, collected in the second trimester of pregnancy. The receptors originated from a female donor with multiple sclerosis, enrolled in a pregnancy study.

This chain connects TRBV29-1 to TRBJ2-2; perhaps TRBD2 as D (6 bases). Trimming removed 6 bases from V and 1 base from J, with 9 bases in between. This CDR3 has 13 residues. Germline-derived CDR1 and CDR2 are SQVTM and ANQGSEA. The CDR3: CSVAGQNTGELFF. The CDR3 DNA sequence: TGCAGCGTAGCGGGCCAGAACACCGGGGAGCTGTTTTTT.

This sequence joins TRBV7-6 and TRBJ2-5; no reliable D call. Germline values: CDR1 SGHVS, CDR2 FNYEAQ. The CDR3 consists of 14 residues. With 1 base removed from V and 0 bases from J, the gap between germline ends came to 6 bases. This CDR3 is CASSLGPYQETQYF. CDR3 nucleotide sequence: TGTGCCAGCAGCTTAGGGCCGTACCAAGAGACCCAGTACTTC. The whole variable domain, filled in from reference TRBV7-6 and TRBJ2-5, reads GAGVSQSPRYKVTKRGQDVALRCDPISGHVSLYWYRQALGQGPEFLTYFNYEAQQDKSGLPNDRFSAERPEGSISTLTIQRTEQRDSAMYRCASSLGPYQETQYFGPGTRLLVL.